Each of the 5 T cell receptor beta chains below was sequenced from the same sample in a study of T cell repertoires in cytomegalovirus infection. TCRdb itself ran the reads through MiXCR, one entry per CDR3 protein. The repertoire holds some 940,000 distinct CDR3 sequences, around 32% seen once, with about an eighth in the top ten. These receptors' antigens are unknown. The source was cultured CD8+ T cells from PBMCs, collected from culture after CMV antigen stimulation. The receptors come from a human donor in good health (CMV status not recorded). Some clones in this sample may be carry-over from other donors' samples.

The chain recombines TRBV11-2 with TRBJ2-1, with 7 nucleotides matching TRBD1. The CDR3 extends over 16 amino acids. The V gene's germline CDR1 is SGHAT and CDR2 FQNNGV. Losses at the gene ends were 5 bases for V and 8 bases for J; bases not matched to a gene: 15. The CDR3 DNA reads as TGTGCCAGCAGCCCAAGGGTGAGGGGACAGTCGGATGAGCAGTTCTTC. Encoded protein: CASSPRVRGQSDEQFF. The full variable domain, with the rest looked up from reference TRBV11-2 and TRBJ2-1, is EAGVAQSPRYKIIEKRQSVAFWCNPISGHATLYWYQQILGQGPKLLIQFQNNGVVDDSQLPKDRFSAERLKGVDSTLKIQPAKLEDSAVYLCASSPRVRGQSDEQFFGPGTRLTVL.

The chain uses TRBV9 and TRBJ2-5, with 9 bases matching TRBD2. Germline values: CDR1 SGDLS, CDR2 YYNGEE. The length of the CDR3 is 21 residues. Trimming removed 1 base from V and 0 bases from J; junction bases left unmatched: 19. The CDR3 region is CASSVSREQRGAGGYQETQYF. The CDR3 nucleotides read TGTGCCAGCAGCGTAAGCCGGGAGCAGCGGGGGGCCGGGGGGTACCAAGAGACCCAGTACTTC.

As concerns this clonotype: Mismatch with germline at one junction end may stem from a read error. The chain carries TRBV5-3 and TRBJ2-6, with D perhaps matching TRBD1 or TRBD2 (5 bases each). TRBV5-3 is identified as an open reading frame with a role that is uncertain. CDR3 length: 16 amino acids. The CDR3 reads CASSSGPRLGANVLTF. In DNA, the CDR3 is TGTGCCAGCAGCTCGGGACCTCGGTTGGGGGCCAACGTCCTGACTTTC.

The gene calls are TRBV6-5 and TRBJ2-2; D perhaps matches TRBD1 (5 bases). Per germline, CDR1 MNHEY and CDR2 SVGAGI. Trimming removed 7 bases from V and 2 bases from J, with 11 bases in between. The CDR3 has 14 residues. The CDR3 loop reads CASTGAPNTGELFF. The CDR3 bases are TGTGCCAGCACTGGGGCACCAAACACCGGGGAGCTGTTTTTT.

On this clonotype itself: The junction departs from germline at one end; a sequencing error may be responsible. The chain couples TRBV5-4 to TRBJ2-7, with D uncertain. The length of the CDR3 is 13 residues. Germline CDR1 and CDR2: SGHNT and YYREEE (reference sequence). DNA of the CDR3: TGTGCCAACAGCCCCGACAATTCCTACGAGCAGTACTTC. This gives the protein CANSPDNSYEQYF.